A single T cell receptor (beta chain) is shown here with its context. As yet, its antigen is unknown. This specimen belongs to a study of cytomegalovirus exposure and HLA in healthy donors. Using immunoSEQ multiplex PCR, the repertoire was profiled, and TCRdb retains in-frame clones only, with some absent. The sample has some 120,000 clones, 88% seen once. Notes on the study in general: A subsequent analysis found that TCR clusters from the first cohort also tended to co-occur in the 120 or so validation repertoires, with about 94% of cluster scores above 0.

J was trimmed by 5 bases and V by 5 bases; bases with no gene match: 9. Germline assignment: CDR1 MNHEY and CDR2 SVGAGI. The CDR3 spans 15 residues. The chain recombines TRBV6-5 with TRBJ1-5; 7 bases align to TRBD1. Sequenced sample: PBMCs. The receptor was isolated from a man aged 30 to 39 in good health and CMV-seronegative. The CDR3 sequence: CASSPGTASYQPQHF. CDR3 sequence (DNA): TGTGCCAGCAGTCCCGGGACAGCTTCCTATCAGCCCCAGCATTTT.